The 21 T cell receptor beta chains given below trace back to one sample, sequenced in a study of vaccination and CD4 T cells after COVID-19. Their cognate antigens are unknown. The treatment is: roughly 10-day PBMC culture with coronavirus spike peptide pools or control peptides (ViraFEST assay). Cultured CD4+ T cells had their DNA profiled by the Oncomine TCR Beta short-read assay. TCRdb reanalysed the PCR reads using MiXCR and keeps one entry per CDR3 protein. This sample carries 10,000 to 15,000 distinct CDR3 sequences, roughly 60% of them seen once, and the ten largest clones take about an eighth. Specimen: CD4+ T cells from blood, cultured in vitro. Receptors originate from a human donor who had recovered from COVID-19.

In nucleotides, the CDR3 is TGCAGTGCTAGACCCCGGGTCGGGATCAATTCACCCCTCCACTTT. Amino acid sequence: CSARPRVGINSPLHF. The chain is built from TRBV20-1 and TRBJ1-6; D uncertain. The CDR3 is made up of 15 amino acids. V lost 2 bases and J 7 bases, leaving 15 bases between the germline ends. Germline CDR1 is DFQATT and CDR2 is SNEGSKA (reference sequence).

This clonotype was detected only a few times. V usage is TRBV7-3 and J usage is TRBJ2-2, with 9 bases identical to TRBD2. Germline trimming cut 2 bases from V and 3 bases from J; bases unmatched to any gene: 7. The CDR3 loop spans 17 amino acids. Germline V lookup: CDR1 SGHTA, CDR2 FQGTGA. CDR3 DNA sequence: TGTGCCAGCAGCTTATCTCCTGGCGGGAGGGACACCGGGGAGCTGTTTTTT. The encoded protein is CASSLSPGGRDTGELFF.

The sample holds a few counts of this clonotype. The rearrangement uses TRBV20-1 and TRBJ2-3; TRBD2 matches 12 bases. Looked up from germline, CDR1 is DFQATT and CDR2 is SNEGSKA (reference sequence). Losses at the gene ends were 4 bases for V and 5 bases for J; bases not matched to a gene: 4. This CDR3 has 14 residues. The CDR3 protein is CSAIRLAGEDTQYF. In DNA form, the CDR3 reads TGCAGTGCTATTAGACTAGCGGGAGAAGATACGCAGTATTTT.

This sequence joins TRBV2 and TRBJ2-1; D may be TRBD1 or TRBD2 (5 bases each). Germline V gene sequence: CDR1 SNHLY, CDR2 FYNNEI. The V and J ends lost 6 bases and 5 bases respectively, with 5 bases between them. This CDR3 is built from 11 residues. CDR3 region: CASRGDNEQFF. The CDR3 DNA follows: TGTGCCAGCAGGGGGGACAATGAGCAGTTCTTC.

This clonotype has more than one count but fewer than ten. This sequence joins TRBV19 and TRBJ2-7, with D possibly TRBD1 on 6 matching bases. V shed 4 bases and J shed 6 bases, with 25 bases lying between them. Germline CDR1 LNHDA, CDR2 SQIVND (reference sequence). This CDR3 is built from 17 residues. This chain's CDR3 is CASSNRAATQGSGEQYF. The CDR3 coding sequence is TGTGCCAGTAGTAACCGAGCCGCTACACAGGGATCTGGCGAGCAGTACTTC.

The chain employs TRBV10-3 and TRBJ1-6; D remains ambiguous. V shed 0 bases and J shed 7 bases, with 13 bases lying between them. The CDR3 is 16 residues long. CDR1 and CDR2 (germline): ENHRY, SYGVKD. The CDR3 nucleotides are TGTGCCATCAGTGAGTCCCTACTGAATTCAAATTCACCCCTCCACTTT. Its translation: CAISESLLNSNSPLHF.

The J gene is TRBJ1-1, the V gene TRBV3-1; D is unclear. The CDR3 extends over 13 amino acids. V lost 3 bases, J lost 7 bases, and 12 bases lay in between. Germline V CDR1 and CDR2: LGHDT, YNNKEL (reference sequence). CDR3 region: CASSQKAQHEAFF. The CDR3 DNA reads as TGTGCCAGCAGCCAGAAGGCACAGCATGAAGCTTTCTTT.

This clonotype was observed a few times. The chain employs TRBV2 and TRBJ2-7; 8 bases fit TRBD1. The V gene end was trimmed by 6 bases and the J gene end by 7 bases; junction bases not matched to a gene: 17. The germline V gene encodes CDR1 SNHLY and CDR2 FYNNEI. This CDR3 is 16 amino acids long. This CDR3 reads CASSAPRRQGAREQYF. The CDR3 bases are TGTGCCAGCAGCGCACCAAGGAGGCAGGGGGCGCGAGAGCAGTACTTC.

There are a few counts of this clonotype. CDR3: CASSPGQDYGYTF. The CDR3 DNA reads as TGTGCCAGCTCACCCGGACAGGACTATGGCTACACCTTC. The gene calls are TRBV18 and TRBJ1-2; 7 nucleotides align to TRBD1. The CDR3 is made up of 13 amino acids. The germline V gene has CDR1 KGHSH and CDR2 LQKENI. The V gene end was trimmed by 3 bases and the J gene end by 3 bases; junction bases not matched to a gene: 1.

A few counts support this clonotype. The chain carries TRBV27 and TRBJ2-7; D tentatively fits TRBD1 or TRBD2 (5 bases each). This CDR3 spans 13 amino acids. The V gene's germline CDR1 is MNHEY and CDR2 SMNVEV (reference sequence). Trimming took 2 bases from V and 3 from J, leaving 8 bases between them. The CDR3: CASSLRDGYEQYF. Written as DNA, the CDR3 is TGTGCCAGCAGTTTACGGGACGGCTACGAGCAGTACTTC.

DNA for the CDR3: TGTGCCAGCAGCCCCGCGCGCAGGGCCGGGGAGCTGTTTTTT. It is translated as CASSPARRAGELFF. This chain uses TRBV12-3 or TRBV12-4 with TRBJ2-2; possibly TRBD1 for D (5 bases). The CDR3 is 14 amino acids. V lost 6 bases to trimming and J lost 6 bases, with 14 bases between them.

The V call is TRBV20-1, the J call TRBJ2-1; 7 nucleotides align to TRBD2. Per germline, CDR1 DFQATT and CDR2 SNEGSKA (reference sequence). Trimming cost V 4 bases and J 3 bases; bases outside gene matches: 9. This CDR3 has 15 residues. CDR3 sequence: CSATESGNVYNEQFF. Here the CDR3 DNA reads TGCAGTGCTACAGAAAGCGGGAACGTCTACAATGAGCAGTTCTTC.

The CDR3: CASSQDWVNTEAFF. The CDR3 DNA reads as TGCGCCAGCAGCCAAGATTGGGTGAACACTGAAGCTTTCTTT. The chain links TRBV4-1 to TRBJ1-1; D call uncertain. The CDR3 is 14 residues long. The germline V gene has CDR1 MGHRA and CDR2 YSYEKL. Trimming removed 0 bases from V and 0 bases from J, with 5 bases in between.

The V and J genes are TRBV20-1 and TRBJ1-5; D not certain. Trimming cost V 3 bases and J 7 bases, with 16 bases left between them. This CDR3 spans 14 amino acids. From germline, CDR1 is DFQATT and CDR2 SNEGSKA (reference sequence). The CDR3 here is CSARPSNGGQPQHF. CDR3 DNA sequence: TGCAGTGCTAGGCCATCGAACGGTGGACAGCCCCAGCATTTT.

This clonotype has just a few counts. The CDR3 spells CSARGGRAGVGGTGELFF. As DNA, the CDR3 is TGCAGTGCTAGAGGGGGTCGGGCGGGAGTTGGTGGCACCGGGGAGCTGTTTTTT. This sequence joins TRBV20-1 and TRBJ2-2, with TRBD2 matching over 7 bases. V lost 1 base to trimming and J lost 4 bases; unmatched junction nucleotides: 15. Germline V gene lookup returns CDR1 DFQATT and CDR2 SNEGSKA (reference sequence). The CDR3 extends over 18 amino acids.

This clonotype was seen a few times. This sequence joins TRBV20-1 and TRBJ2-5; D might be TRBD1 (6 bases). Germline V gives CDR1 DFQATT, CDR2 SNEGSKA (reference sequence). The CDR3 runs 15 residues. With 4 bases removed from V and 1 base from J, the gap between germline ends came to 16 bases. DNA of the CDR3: TGCAGTGCTATCCTCAGACAGGCCATCCAAGAGACCCAGTACTTC. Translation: CSAILRQAIQETQYF.

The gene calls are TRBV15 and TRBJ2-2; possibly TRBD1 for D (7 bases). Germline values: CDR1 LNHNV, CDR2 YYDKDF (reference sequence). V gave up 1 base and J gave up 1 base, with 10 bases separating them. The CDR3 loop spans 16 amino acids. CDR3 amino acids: CATSRGRDRNTGELFF. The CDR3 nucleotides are TGTGCCACCAGCAGAGGGAGGGACAGGAACACCGGGGAGCTGTTTTTT.

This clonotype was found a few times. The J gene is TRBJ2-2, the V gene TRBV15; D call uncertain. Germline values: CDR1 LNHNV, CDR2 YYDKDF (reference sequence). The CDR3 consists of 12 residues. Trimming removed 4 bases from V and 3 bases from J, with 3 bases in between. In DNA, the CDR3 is TGTGCCACCAGCACCCACACCGGGGAGCTGTTTTTT. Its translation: CATSTHTGELFF.

For the CDR3, the DNA is TGTGCCAGTACCCGGGGCGGCAGGGCTGGGGAGACCCAGTACTTC. Amino acid sequence: CASTRGGRAGETQYF. The chain carries TRBV19 and TRBJ2-5; D tentatively reads TRBD1 or TRBD2 (5 bases each). Germline CDR1 reads LNHDA; CDR2 reads SQIVND (reference sequence). This CDR3 comprises 15 residues. Trimming pared 7 bases from V and 5 bases from J, leaving 20 bases between.

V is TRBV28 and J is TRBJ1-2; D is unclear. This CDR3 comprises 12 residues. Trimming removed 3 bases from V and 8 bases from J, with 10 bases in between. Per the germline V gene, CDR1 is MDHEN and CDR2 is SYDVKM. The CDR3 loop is CASSLSVRGYTF. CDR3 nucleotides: TGTGCCAGCAGTTTGTCGGTGAGGGGCTACACCTTC.

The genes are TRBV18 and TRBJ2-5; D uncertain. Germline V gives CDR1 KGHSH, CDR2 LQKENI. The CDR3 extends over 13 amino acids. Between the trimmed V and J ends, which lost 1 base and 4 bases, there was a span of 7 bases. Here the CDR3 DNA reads TGTGCCAGCTCACCACAGTCGGCAGAGACCCAGTACTTC. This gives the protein CASSPQSAETQYF.